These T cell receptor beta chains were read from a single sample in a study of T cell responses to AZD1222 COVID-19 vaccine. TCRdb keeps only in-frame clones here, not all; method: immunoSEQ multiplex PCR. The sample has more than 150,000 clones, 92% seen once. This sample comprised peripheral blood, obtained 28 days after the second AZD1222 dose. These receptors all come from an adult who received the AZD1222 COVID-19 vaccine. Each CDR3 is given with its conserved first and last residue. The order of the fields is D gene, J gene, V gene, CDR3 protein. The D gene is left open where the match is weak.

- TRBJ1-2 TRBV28 CASANNYGYTF
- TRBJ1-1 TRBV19 CASSINQGTNYNTEAFF
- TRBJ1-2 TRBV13 CASSLGPRANYGYTF
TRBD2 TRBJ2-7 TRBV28 CASSLAGGQYEQYF
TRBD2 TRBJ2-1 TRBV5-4 CASSLAASGTYNEQFF
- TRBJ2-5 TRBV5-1 CASSLELVGQETQYF
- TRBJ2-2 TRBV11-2 CASSLRERGELFF
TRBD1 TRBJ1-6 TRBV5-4 CASSRQGAGSPLHF
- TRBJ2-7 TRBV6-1 CASREETGPYEQYF
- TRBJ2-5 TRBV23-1 CASSPVTQPAQYF
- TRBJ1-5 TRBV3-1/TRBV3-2 CASSQDPPGDLNQPQHF
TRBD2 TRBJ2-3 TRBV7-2 CASSGIAGVWSDTQYF
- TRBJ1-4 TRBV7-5 CARSSQGSGTTNEKLFF
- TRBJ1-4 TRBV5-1 CASSISGEGEKLFF
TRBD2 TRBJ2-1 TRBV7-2 CASSLNPGLAGGYPFF
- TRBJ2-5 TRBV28 CASSSAGPGETQYF
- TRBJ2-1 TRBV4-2 CASSQKAGGTGGNEQFF
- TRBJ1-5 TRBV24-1 CATSGRTSNQPQHF
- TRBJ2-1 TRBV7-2 CASSLSDYNEQFF
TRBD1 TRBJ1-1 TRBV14 CASSPTPGQANTEAFF
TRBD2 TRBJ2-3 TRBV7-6 CASSLGTSGFSHTQYF
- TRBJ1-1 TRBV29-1 CSVDRGSTEAFF
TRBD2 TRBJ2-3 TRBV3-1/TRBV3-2 CASSQDPSGTSGSFTDTQYF
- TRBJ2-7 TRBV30 CAWSVFGNLLEQYF
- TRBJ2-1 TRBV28 CASRPDGGNNEQFF
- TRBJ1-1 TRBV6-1 CASSDPSANTEAFF
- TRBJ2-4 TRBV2 CASSGLGNIQYF
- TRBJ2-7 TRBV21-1 CASSKRVPLREQYF
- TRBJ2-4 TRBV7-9 CASSPGTKNIQYF
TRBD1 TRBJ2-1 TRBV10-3 CAISDWGQLKPSSYNEQFF
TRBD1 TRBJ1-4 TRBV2 CASSRQGVEKLFF
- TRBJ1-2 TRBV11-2 CASSTVWANYGYTF
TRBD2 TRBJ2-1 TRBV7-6 CASSPRPPSSGGNNEQFF
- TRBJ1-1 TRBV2 CASSDNTEAFF
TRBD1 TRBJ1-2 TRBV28 CASGGDSSNYGYTF
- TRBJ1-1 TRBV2 CASRRGPNTEAFF
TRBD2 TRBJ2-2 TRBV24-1 CATENHGRPGTGELFF
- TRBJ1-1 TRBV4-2 CASSQPRDPMNTEAFF
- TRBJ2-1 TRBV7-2 CASSEGGLDEQFF
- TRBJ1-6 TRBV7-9 CASSLKGGRRYNSPLHF
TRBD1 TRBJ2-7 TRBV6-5 CASRTGGVGSYEQYF
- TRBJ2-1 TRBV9 CASSVVLGRGAGYNEQFF
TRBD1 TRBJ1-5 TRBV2 CASRGTGRNQPQHF
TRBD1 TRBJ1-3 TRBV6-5 CASRDPGGQGNTIYF
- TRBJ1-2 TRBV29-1 CSVQSSPGGYTF
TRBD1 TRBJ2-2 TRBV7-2 CASSLGTGGRNTGELFF
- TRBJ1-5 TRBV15 CATSTSPSNQPQHF
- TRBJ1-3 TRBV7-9 CASSLAQGSGNTIYF
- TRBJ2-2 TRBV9 CASSVVRDHPNTGELFF
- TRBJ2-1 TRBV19 CASIPRGSYNEQFF
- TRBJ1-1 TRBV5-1 CASSPAGWRNTEAFF
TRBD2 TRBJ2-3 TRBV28 CASSLALAGVYGTDTQYF
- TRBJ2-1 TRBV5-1 CASSLTDEQFF
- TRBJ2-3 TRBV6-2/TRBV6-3 CASSPFTDTQYF
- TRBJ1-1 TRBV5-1 CASSFGGDTEAFF
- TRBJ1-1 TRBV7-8 CASSLDTANTEAFF
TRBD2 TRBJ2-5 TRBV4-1 CASSLGERDPRWTQYF
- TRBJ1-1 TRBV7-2 CASSLTAENTEAFF
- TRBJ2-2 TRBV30 CAWNPTVRGGELFF
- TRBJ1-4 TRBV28 CASSLWAGATNEKLFF